A single sample gave rise to the 10 T cell receptor beta chains below, sequenced in a study of shared clonotypes between healthy human individuals. Clones were read by immunoSEQ multiplex PCR, and TCRdb kept only the in-frame ones, dropping some. The sample includes about 610,000 clones, roughly 97% seen only once; the top ten take about 0.06%. Sequenced sample: naive CD4+ T cells sorted from blood. Noted subset: CD45RA+ positively selected. Receptors were obtained from a woman aged 25 to 39 in good health.

V usage is TRBV2 and J usage is TRBJ1-5; 12 nucleotides line up with TRBD1. V gave up 6 bases and J gave up 2 bases; unmatched junction bases: 5. Germline assignment: CDR1 SNHLY and CDR2 FYNNEI. CDR3 size: 16 residues. The CDR3 sequence is CASSGDRGLRNQPQHF. CDR3 nucleotide sequence: TGTGCCAGCAGCGGGGACAGGGGGCTCCGCAATCAGCCCCAGCATTTT.

The chain is built from TRBV4-1 and TRBJ1-5; D is ambiguous. The germline gives CDR1 MGHRA, CDR2 YSYEKL. The CDR3 loop spans 14 amino acids. V lost 1 base and J lost 4, with 8 bases in between. CDR3 residues: CASSQVGPNQPQHF. CDR3 nucleotides: TGCGCCAGCAGCCAAGTTGGCCCAAATCAGCCCCAGCATTTT.

The rearrangement links TRBV5-1 to TRBJ2-1; TRBD2 matches 14 bases. This CDR3 contains 13 residues. Germline CDR1 reads SGHRS; CDR2 reads YFSETQ. J gave up 14 bases and V 3 bases, and 4 bases lay outside the gene matches. CDR3 DNA: TGCGCCAGCAGCTCGGGGACTAGCGGGAGTGAGTTCTTC. Translating gives CASSSGTSGSEFF. The full variable domain, in which reference TRBV5-1 and TRBJ2-1 provide the parts outside the CDR3, is KAGVTQTPRYLIKTRGQQVTLSCSPISGHRSVSWYQQTPGQGLQFLFEYFSETQRNKGNFPGRFSGRQFSNSRSEMNVSTLELGDSALYLCASSSGTSGSEFFGPGTRLTVL.

The V and J genes are TRBV28 and TRBJ2-1, with TRBD2 identical over 11 bases. Germline lookup yields CDR1 MDHEN and CDR2 SYDVKM. V dropped 8 bases and J dropped 0; count of bases not matched to a gene: 6. The CDR3 extends over 16 amino acids. Written as DNA, the CDR3 is TGTGCCAGCCCCCCAACTAGCGGGGGCTCCTACAATGAGCAGTTCTTC. It encodes CASPPTSGGSYNEQFF.

The chain couples TRBV27 to TRBJ2-1, with 11 bases that match TRBD1. Germline trimming cut 6 bases from V and 4 bases from J; bases unmatched to any gene: 2. Germline V gives CDR1 MNHEY, CDR2 SMNVEV (reference sequence). There are 14 residues in the CDR3. The CDR3 sequence is CASRWDRGYNEQFF. CDR3 DNA: TGTGCCAGCAGATGGGACAGGGGGTACAATGAGCAGTTCTTC.

The gene calls are TRBV30 and TRBJ2-7; 10 bases agree with TRBD2. The V gene's germline CDR1 is GTSNPN and CDR2 SVGIG (reference sequence). The CDR3 spans 17 residues. V was pared by 1 base and J by 4 bases, with 13 bases of the junction left unmatched. This CDR3 is CAWSGGRMGLASYEQYF. CDR3 DNA: TGTGCCTGGAGTGGGGGTCGTATGGGACTAGCGTCGTACGAGCAGTACTTC.

The gene calls are TRBV7-9 and TRBJ1-1; perhaps TRBD1 as D (6 bases). The CDR3 covers 18 residues. Germline CDR1 reads SEHNR; CDR2 reads FQNEAQ (reference sequence). Trimming took 1 base from V and 1 from J, leaving 19 bases between them. This CDR3 reads CASSLVWQGTRGNTEAFF. CDR3 bases: TGTGCCAGCAGCTTAGTCTGGCAGGGGACGCGAGGGAACACTGAAGCTTTCTTT. Together with reference TRBV7-9 and TRBJ1-1, the CDR3 gives the full variable domain: DTGVSQNPRHKITKRGQNVTFRCDPISEHNRLYWYRQTLGQGPEFLTYFQNEAQLEKSRLLSDRFSAERPKGSFSTLEIQRTEQGDSAMYLCASSLVWQGTRGNTEAFFGQGTRLTVV.

This clone is a singleton in its sample. This chain joins TRBV5-1 and TRBJ1-1; 11 nucleotides line up with TRBD1. The CDR3 is made up of 14 amino acids. V lost 4 bases, J lost 6 bases, and 5 bases stayed unmatched. Germline lookup yields CDR1 SGHRS and CDR2 YFSETQ. For the CDR3, the DNA is TGCGCCAGCAGCCCCTGGACAGGGGGCCCTGAAGCTTTCTTT. Its protein is CASSPWTGGPEAFF.

The chain combines TRBV6-1 with TRBJ2-7; a weak D match, TRBD1 (6 bases). Looked up from germline, CDR1 is MNHNS and CDR2 is SASEGT. The V end lost 2 bases, the J end lost 3 bases, and 14 bases lay between the germline ends. This CDR3 contains 15 residues. CDR3 sequence reads: CASSEWDTESYEQYF. CDR3 sequence (DNA): TGTGCCAGCAGTGAATGGGACACCGAGAGCTACGAGCAGTACTTC.

Only a few counts were recorded for this clone. V and J are TRBV19 and TRBJ1-1; D gene ambiguous. V was clipped by 6 bases and J by 5 bases, with 16 bases between them. The CDR3 has 14 amino acids. The germline gives CDR1 LNHDA, CDR2 SQIVND (reference sequence). The chain's CDR3 is CASRRVLRDTEAFF. CDR3 nucleotides: TGTGCCAGTAGAAGGGTGCTACGGGATACTGAAGCTTTCTTT.